The subject of this entry is one TCR beta chain. The data are from a study of shared clonotypes between healthy human individuals. The CDR3 has 20 amino acids. CDR1 and CDR2 (germline): WSHSY, SAAADI. Trimming removed 10 bases from V and 2 bases from J, with 30 bases in between. The protocol was immunoSEQ multiplex PCR, while the TCRdb copy is restricted to in-frame clones and leaves out a portion. The sample lists over a million clones, approximately 97% occurring once. The rearrangement joins TRBV10-2 to TRBJ2-6; no firm D call. Sequencing used naive CD4+ T cells sorted from blood. Subset of the sample: CD45RA+ positively selected. The TCR originated in a man aged 25 to 40 in good health. CDR3 amino acids: CANYRPRAGPPRAGANVLTF. The CDR3 coding sequence is TGCGCCAACTACCGGCCGAGAGCCGGGCCTCCCCGGGCTGGGGCCAACGTCCTGACTTTC.